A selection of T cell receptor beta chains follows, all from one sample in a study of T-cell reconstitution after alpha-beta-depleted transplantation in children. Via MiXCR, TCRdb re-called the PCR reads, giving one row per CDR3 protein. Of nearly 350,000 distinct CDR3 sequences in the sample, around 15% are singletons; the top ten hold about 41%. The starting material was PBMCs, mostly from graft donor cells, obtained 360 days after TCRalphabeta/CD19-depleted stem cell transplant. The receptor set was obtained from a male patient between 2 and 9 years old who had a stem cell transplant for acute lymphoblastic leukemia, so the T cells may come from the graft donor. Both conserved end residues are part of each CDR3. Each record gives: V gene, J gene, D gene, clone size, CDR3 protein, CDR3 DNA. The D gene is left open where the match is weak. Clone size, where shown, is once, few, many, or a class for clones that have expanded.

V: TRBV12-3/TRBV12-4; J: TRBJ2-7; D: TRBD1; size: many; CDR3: CASSLVGQGASSYEQYF; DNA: TGTGCCAGCAGTTTAGTGGGACAGGGCGCGAGCTCCTACGAGCAGTACTTC
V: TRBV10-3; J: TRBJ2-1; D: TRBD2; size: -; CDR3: CAIAGGSNEQFF; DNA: TGTGCCATCGCGGGCGGGAGCAATGAGCAGTTCTTC
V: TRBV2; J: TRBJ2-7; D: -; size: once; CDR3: CASSEEGPAYEQYF; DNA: TGTGCCAGCAGTGAAGAGGGTCCAGCCTACGAGCAGTACTTC
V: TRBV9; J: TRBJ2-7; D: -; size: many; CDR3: CASSVAGPSYEQYF; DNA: TGTGCCAGCAGCGTAGCAGGGCCCTCCTACGAGCAGTACTTC
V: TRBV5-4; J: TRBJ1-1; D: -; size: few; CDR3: CASSLARRAWVTNTEAFF; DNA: TGTGCCAGCAGCTTGGCCCGGAGGGCTTGGGTGACGAACACTGAAGCTTTCTTT
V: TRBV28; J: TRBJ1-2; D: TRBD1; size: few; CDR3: CASTLRWDREYGYTF; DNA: TGTGCCAGCACCCTAAGGTGGGACAGGGAGTATGGCTACACCTTC
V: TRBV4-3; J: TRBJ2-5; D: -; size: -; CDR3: CASSQASDFQETQYF; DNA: TGCGCCAGCAGCCAAGCCAGCGATTTCCAAGAGACCCAGTACTTC
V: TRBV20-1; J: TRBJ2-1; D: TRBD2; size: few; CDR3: CSARRGAGAGYNEQFF; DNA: TGCAGTGCTAGGCGCGGGGCGGGAGCGGGTTACAATGAGCAGTTCTTC
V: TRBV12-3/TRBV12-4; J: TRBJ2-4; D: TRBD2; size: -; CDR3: CASSLRLAGPVGKNIQYF; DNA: TGTGCCAGCAGCCTGAGGCTAGCGGGCCCCGTGGGGAAAAACATTCAGTACTTC
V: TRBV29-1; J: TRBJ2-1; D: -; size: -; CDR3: CSVSIRDKLAEQFF; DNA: TGCAGCGTTTCTATCCGGGACAAGCTTGCGGAGCAGTTCTTC
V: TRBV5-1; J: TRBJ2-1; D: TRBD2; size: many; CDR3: CASSWLAGANEQFF; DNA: TGCGCCAGCAGCTGGTTAGCGGGAGCAAATGAGCAGTTCTTC
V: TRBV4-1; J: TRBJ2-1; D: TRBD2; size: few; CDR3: CASSQVAGGDYNEQFF; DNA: TGCGCCAGCAGCCAAGTTGCGGGAGGGGACTACAATGAGCAGTTCTTC
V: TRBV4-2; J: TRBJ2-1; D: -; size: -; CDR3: CASSKDSFGWQFF; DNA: TGTGCCAGCAGCAAGGACAGTTTCGGATGGCAGTTCTTC
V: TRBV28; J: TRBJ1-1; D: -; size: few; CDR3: CASRLRGWTEAFF; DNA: TGTGCCAGCAGGTTGCGGGGTTGGACTGAAGCTTTCTTT
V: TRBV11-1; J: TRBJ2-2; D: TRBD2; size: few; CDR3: CASSLLVAGTGELFF; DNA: TGTGCCAGCAGCTTACTAGTAGCGGGGACCGGGGAGCTGTTTTTT
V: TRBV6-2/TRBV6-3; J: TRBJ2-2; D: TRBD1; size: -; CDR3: CASSSPQGKWNAGELFF; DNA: TGTGCCAGCAGTAGCCCACAGGGGAAGTGGAACGCCGGGGAGCTGTTTTTT
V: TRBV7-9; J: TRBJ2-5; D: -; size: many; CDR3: CASSLSLAGETQYF; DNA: TGTGCCAGCAGCTTAAGTCTAGCTGGGGAGACCCAGTACTTC
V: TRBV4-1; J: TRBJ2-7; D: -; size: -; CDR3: CASSQEFGHGVLSYEQYF; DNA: TGCGCCAGCAGCCAAGAATTCGGGCACGGGGTCCTCTCCTACGAGCAGTACTTC
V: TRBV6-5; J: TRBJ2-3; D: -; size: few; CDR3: CASSYYSGSTDTQYF; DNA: TGTGCCAGCAGTTACTACAGCGGGAGCACAGATACGCAGTATTTT
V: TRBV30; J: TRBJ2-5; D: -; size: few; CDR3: CAWGVSETQYF; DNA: TGTGCCTGGGGAGTCTCAGAGACCCAGTACTTC
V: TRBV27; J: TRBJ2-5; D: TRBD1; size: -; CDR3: CASSFLGTGQETQYF; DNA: TGTGCCAGCAGTTTCCTCGGGACAGGGCAGGAGACCCAGTACTTC
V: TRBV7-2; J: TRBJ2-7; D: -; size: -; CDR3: CASSLDEGLSTEQYF; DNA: TGTGCCAGCAGCTTAGACGAAGGGCTTTCCACCGAGCAGTACTTC
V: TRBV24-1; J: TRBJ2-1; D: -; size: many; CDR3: CATSGTDNEQFF; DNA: TGTGCCACCAGCGGTACCGACAATGAGCAGTTCTTC
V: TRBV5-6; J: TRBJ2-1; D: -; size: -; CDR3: CAIGPRDSLPFF; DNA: TGTGCCATCGGCCCCCGGGACTCCCTACCGTTCTTC
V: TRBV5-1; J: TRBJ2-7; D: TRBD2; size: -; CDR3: CASSLFFGLEVYEQYF; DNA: TGCGCCAGCAGCTTGTTTTTTGGACTAGAAGTCTACGAGCAGTACTTC
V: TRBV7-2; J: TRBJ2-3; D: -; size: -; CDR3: CASSLLVGVPTDTQYF; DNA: TGTGCCAGCAGCTTACTCGTGGGAGTCCCCACAGATACGCAGTATTTT
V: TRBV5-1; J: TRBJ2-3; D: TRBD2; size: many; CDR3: CASSSGGGDTQYF; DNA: TGCGCCAGCAGTTCGGGAGGGGGAGATACGCAGTATTTT
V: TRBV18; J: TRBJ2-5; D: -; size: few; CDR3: CASSSILQETQYF; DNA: TGTGCCAGCTCATCAATATTACAAGAGACCCAGTACTTC
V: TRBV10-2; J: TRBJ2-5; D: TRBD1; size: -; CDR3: CASSALGTGGNSGQYF; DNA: TGCGCCAGCAGCGCCCTTGGGACAGGGGGAAATAGTGGCCAGTACTTC
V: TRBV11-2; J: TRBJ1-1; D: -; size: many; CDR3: CASSLGVNRADEAFF; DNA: TGTGCCAGCAGCTTAGGGGTCAACAGGGCAGATGAAGCTTTCTTT
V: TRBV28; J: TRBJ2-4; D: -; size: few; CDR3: CASSLKGLAGDIQYF; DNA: TGTGCCAGCAGTTTAAAGGGACTGGCAGGGGACATTCAGTACTTC
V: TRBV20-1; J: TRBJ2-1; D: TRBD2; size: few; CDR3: CSPYSTSGYNEQFF; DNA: TGCAGTCCCTACTCGACTAGCGGGTACAATGAGCAGTTCTTC
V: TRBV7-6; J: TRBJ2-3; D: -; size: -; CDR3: CASSVTTTDTQYF; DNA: TGTGCCAGCAGCGTCACTACTACAGATACGCAGTATTTT
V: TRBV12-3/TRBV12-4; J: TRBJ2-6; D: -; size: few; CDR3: CASSRTPLSSGANVLTF; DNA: TGTGCCAGCAGTCGGACTCCTCTCAGCTCTGGGGCCAACGTCCTGACTTTC
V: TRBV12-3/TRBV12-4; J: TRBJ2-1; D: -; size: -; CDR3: CASSLPGVQFF; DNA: TGTGCCAGCAGTTTACCCGGGGTGCAGTTCTTC
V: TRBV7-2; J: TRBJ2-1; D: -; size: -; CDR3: CASSLVGLPTDEQFF; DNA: TGTGCCAGCAGCTTAGTAGGACTACCGACGGATGAGCAGTTCTTC
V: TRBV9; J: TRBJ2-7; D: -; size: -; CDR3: CASSLGTFRNEQYF; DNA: TGTGCCAGCAGCTTAGGGACTTTCCGAAACGAGCAGTACTTC
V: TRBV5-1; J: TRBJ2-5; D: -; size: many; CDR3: CASSLETGEETQYF; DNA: TGCGCCAGCAGCTTGGAGACGGGTGAAGAGACCCAGTACTTC
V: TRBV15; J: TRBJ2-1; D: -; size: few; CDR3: CATSRKRTFYNEQFF; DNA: TGTGCCACCAGCAGAAAGAGGACCTTCTACAATGAGCAGTTCTTC
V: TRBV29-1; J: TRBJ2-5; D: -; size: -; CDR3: CSAEGHGEETQYF; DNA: TGCAGCGCCGAGGGGCACGGAGAAGAGACCCAGTACTTC
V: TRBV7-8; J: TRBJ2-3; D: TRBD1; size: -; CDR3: CASSFVDRSTDTQYF; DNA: TGTGCCAGCAGCTTCGTGGACAGGAGCACAGATACGCAGTATTTT
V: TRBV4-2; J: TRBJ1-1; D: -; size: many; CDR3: CASSQSGDANTEAFF; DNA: TGTGCCAGCAGCCAATCAGGGGACGCGAACACTGAAGCTTTCTTT
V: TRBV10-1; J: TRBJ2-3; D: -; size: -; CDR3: CASRGPSDTQYF; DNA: TGCGCCAGCAGGGGACCGTCAGATACGCAGTATTTT
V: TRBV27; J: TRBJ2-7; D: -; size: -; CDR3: CASSIPGNQTYEQYF; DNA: TGTGCCAGCAGTATCCCCGGGAACCAAACCTACGAGCAGTACTTC
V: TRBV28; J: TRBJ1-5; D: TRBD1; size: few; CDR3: CASSRRGWQPQHF; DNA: TGTGCCAGCAGTCGCAGGGGGTGGCAGCCCCAGCATTTT
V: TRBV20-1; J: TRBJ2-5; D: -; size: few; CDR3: CSARRQYFQETQYF; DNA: TGCAGTGCTAGACGACAGTATTTTCAAGAGACCCAGTACTTC
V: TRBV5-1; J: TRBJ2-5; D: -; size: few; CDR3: CASSLIGLGGQETQYF; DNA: TGCGCCAGCAGCTTAATTGGGTTAGGGGGGCAAGAGACCCAGTACTTC
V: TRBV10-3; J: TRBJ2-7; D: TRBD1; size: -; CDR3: CTSSGGQGGDEQYF; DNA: TGTACAAGCTCGGGGGGACAGGGAGGAGACGAGCAGTACTTC
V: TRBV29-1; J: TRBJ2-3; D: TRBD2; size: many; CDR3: CSVEDPGTRIDTQYF; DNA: TGCAGCGTTGAAGACCCCGGGACTAGAATAGATACGCAGTATTTT
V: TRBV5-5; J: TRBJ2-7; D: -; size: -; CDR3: CASSLMGYEQYF; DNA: TGTGCCAGCAGCTTGATGGGTTACGAGCAGTACTTC
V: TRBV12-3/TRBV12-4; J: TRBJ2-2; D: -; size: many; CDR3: CASSLVAAGELFF; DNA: TGTGCCAGCAGTTTAGTGGCGGCAGGGGAGCTGTTTTTT
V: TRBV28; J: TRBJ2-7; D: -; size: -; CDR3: CASSFGSTLSYEQYF; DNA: TGTGCCAGCAGTTTCGGGAGTACCCTATCCTACGAGCAGTACTTC